One sample yielded the 10 T cell receptor beta chains listed below, sequenced in a study of blood T cell repertoires in COVID-19. Only in-frame clones appear in the TCRdb table, and some are missing; sequencing was by immunoSEQ multiplex PCR. The sample carries over 130,000 clones, about three quarters recorded once. Specimen: peripheral blood. The source of these receptors is a man in his fifties or sixties with acute or convalescent COVID-19.

This clone was counted only a few times. This chain joins TRBV19 and TRBJ1-5; TRBD1 matches 8 bases. Germline CDR1 reads LNHDA; CDR2 reads SQIVND (reference sequence). The trim removed 2 bases at V and 0 bases at J, leaving 6 bases unmatched. CDR3 length: 17 residues. The CDR3 loop is CASSIQGAVYSNQPQHF. In DNA form, the CDR3 reads TGTGCCAGTAGTATACAGGGGGCTGTCTATAGCAATCAGCCCCAGCATTTT.

This chain uses TRBV5-6 with TRBJ1-6, with 10 bases fitting TRBD1. Unmatched junction bases numbered 11, after V lost 4 bases and J lost 4 bases. CDR3 length: 18 amino acids. Germline V gene data show CDR1 as SGHDT and CDR2 as YYEEEE. The CDR3 loop reads CASSGMPGQGFYNSPLHF. CDR3 bases: TGTGCCAGCAGCGGAATGCCGGGACAGGGGTTTTATAATTCACCCCTCCACTTT.

The chain links TRBV14 to TRBJ1-2; D gene ambiguous. Germline lookup yields CDR1 SGHDN and CDR2 FVKESK. Between the trimmed V and J ends, which lost 1 base and 7 bases, there was a span of 7 bases. The CDR3 runs to 12 residues. The CDR3 DNA sequence: TGTGCCAGCAGCCAAGTATCGTCTGGCTACACCTTC. It is translated as CASSQVSSGYTF.

The chain couples TRBV15 to TRBJ1-5; D remains unclear. This CDR3 contains 13 residues. CDR1 LNHNV and CDR2 YYDKDF come from the germline V gene (reference sequence). Trimming pared 8 bases from V and 4 bases from J, leaving 12 bases between. Here the CDR3 DNA reads TGTGCCACCCGAAAGGGAGTAAATCAGCCCCAGCATTTT. Its protein product is CATRKGVNQPQHF.

V is TRBV10-1 and J is TRBJ2-3; 8 nucleotides match TRBD1. This CDR3 region has 14 residues. Germline V gives CDR1 WNHNN, CDR2 SYGVQD (reference sequence). J gave up 6 bases and V 7 bases, and 9 bases lay outside the gene matches. This CDR3 reads CASTRQGMMDTQYF. The CDR3 DNA follows: TGCGCCAGCACCCGACAGGGGATGATGGATACGCAGTATTTT.

This clone showed up many times. Other nucleotide sequences in the sample specify the same CDR3. The V call is TRBV6-1, the J call TRBJ1-3, with a weak D call TRBD1 (5 bases). Germline V gene sequence: CDR1 MNHNS, CDR2 SASEGT. CDR3 length: 15 amino acids. The ends were cut back, 1 base at V and 0 bases at J, with 7 bases in the middle. DNA of the CDR3: TGTGCCAGCAGTGAAGACAGGCTCTCTGGAAACACCATATATTTT. Translating gives CASSEDRLSGNTIYF.

This chain connects TRBV6-5 to TRBJ2-3; tentative D call: TRBD1 (5 bases). The germline V gene encodes CDR1 MNHEY and CDR2 SVGAGI. Trimming left V 4 bases short and J 0 bases short, with 8 bases between. The CDR3 spans 14 residues. The CDR3 DNA is TGTGCCAGCAGTTTGACAGTAAGCACAGATACGCAGTATTTT. This sequence encodes CASSLTVSTDTQYF.

The chain employs TRBV7-2 and TRBJ2-3, with 7 bases aligning to TRBD1. With 3 bases clipped from V and 2 bases from J, the junction kept 8 bases outside the gene matches. CDR3 length: 16 amino acids. Germline assignment: CDR1 SGHTA and CDR2 FQGNSA. The CDR3: CASSLADRAHTDTQYF. CDR3 sequence (DNA): TGTGCCAGCAGCTTGGCAGACAGGGCCCACACAGATACGCAGTATTTT.

The genes are TRBV27 and TRBJ2-7, with TRBD2 as a possible D gene (6 bases). CDR3 length equals 14 residues. Germline CDR1 is MNHEY and CDR2 is SMNVEV (reference sequence). The V end was cut by 5 bases, the J end by 1 base, with 12 bases between. The DNA of the CDR3 is TGTGCCAGCAGTCGCCGGGACTCTTCCTACGAGCAGTACTTC. The encoded protein is CASSRRDSSYEQYF.

This clone appeared once. CDR3 DNA sequence: TGTGCCAGCAGTGGCAGGGGTTACTACAATGAGCAGTTCTTC. This codes for CASSGRGYYNEQFF. The chain joins TRBV2 to TRBJ2-1; a weak D match, TRBD1 (6 bases). The V and J ends lost 4 bases and 3 bases respectively, with 10 bases between them. Germline V CDR1 and CDR2: SNHLY, FYNNEI. The length of the CDR3 is 14 residues.